This T cell receptor (beta chain) appears in the sequencing data of a study of human T cells and chemical hapten exposure listed by TCRdb under 2021. Broadly, across the study: For sensitization, 2% DPC in acetone was applied to a 2 cm by 2 cm area of upper inner arm skin. Blood samples were taken from patients before sensitization (week 0) and then at 2, 6 and about 24 weeks after DPC sensitization. Most of the patients in the cohort were female, and the cohort covered alopecia areata with under or over 50% scalp involvement, alopecia totalis and alopecia universalis. Blood for TCR sequencing was provided by twenty-nine alopecia patients at one to four time points (pre-sensitization, 2, 6 and 24 weeks). The libraries were sequenced as a pool, and the TCR yield per sample differed mostly because of small variations in library volumes within the pool. Patch testing on the upper back used Finn chambers containing 0.01% DPC, with scoring done after 6 days according to International Contact Dermatitis Research Group standards. This study followed changes in the peripheral blood TCR repertoire in vivo during primary and secondary sensitization of alopecia patients to the hapten diphenylcyclopropenone (DPC). Throughout the study period of around 25 weeks, patients also received therapeutic DPC doses to the scalp every week.

This clonotype was seen ten or more times. The clone's antigen remains unknown. Per-base quality was not reported, and no clone a single base away is much larger than it. The time point label, as the study defines it: pre-sensitization, week 0. The treatment or condition label, read with the paper, signifies: therapeutic diphenylcyclopropenone sensitization with weekly scalp DPC. Blood at each patch-test visit was drawn before the patch test was applied. To be eligible, patients had to be aged 18 to 70, diagnosed with alopecia and judged suitable for DPC therapy, while pregnant patients were excluded. Total RNA was extracted from unfractionated whole blood collected in Tempus Blood RNA tubes. Library preparation used RACE. These reads were obtained on a NextSeq 500. Library preparation attached unique molecular identifiers to individual cDNA molecules for quantitative, reproducible TCR counting. Each blood RNA sample was used to sequence both TCR alpha and TCR beta chains. The paper's data handling went like this. The median number of TCRs per sample was 90,000 to 100,000, ranging from about 20,000 to 700,000. The Decombinator software suite was used to annotate V, J and CDR3 in the TCR reads. Every sample was subsampled to the same number of TCRs (28,000) for the PS versus PT1 abundance plots. Expanded TCRs were defined as absent before sensitization and observed at least eight times at the 2-week time point. The public reads were quality trimmed at Q25 with fastp and then assembled into clones with MiXCR by TCRdb, keeping productive beta chains. Each entry is one CDR3 protein sequence, shown with its most common DNA and genes. In this record, the V and J calls reflect TCRdb's handling and not the investigators' own analysis. The sample table contains around 330,000 distinct CDR3 sequences; only one count was recorded for approximately 5.8% of them. 7% to 10% of the sample is taken by the ten largest.

The full study reports these points: After repeated subsampling, the strength of the expansion versus patch-test correlation and the threshold at which it became significant changed. The number of PT1 expanded TCRs positively correlated with patch test score, significant at thresholds 8, 16 and 32 but not 4. DPC sensitization did not change the number of TCRs with a frequency above 1 in 1000, and there was no evidence of changes in global repertoire structure. Because every patient had alopecia, a presumed autoimmune disease, the patients' immune response might differ from that of healthy individuals. Expanded TCRs formed significantly more large CDR3 similarity clusters than pre-sensitization or healthy control sets, consistent with antigen-driven responses.

From cysteine to phenylalanine, the CDR3 is 17 amino acids long. The DNA shown is the 51-base CDR3, in frame from base 1. V is pared back by 1 base and J by 2 bases, with 16 bases lying between the germline termini. In the germline V gene, CDR1 corresponds to SGHRS and CDR2 to YFSETQ. The sequence derives from a woman aged 18 to 35 with alopecia areata. Some clones in this sample may be carry-over from other donors' samples. This material consisted of whole blood, taken in connection with sensitization to the hapten diphenylcyclopropenone (DPC). The V gene is TRBV5-1 and the J gene is TRBJ1-3, with no confident D gene call. In nucleotides, the sequence is TGCGCCAGCAGCTTGTCAGGCGGGAGCCGGACTGGAAACACCATATATTTT. Its coded protein is CASSLSGGSRTGNTIYF.